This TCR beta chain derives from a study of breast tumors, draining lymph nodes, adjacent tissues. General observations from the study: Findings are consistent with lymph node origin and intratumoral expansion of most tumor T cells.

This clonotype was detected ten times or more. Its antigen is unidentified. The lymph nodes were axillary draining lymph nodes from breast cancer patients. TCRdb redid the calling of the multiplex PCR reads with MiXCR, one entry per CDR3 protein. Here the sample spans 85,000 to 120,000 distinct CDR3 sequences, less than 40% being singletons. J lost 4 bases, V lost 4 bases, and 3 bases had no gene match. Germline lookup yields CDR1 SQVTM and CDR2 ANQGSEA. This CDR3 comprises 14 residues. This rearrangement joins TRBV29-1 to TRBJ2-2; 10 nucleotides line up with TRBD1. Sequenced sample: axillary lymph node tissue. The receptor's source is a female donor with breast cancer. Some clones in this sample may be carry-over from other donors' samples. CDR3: CSVVRTGGTGELFF. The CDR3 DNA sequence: TGCAGCGTTGTGAGGACAGGGGGCACCGGGGAGCTGTTTTTT.